This TCR beta chain appears in the sequencing data of a study of CD8 T cells in Susac syndrome. Trimming shortened V by 4 bases and J by 4 bases, and 10 bases separated the two germline ends. CDR1 MDHEN and CDR2 SYDVKM come from the germline V gene. The CDR3 is 13 residues long. Random hexamers were used to reverse transcribe 0.5 to 1 ug of RNA. TCRdb re-derived calls from the immunoSEQ multiplex PCR reads in MiXCR, one entry per CDR3 protein. The table lists about 180,000 distinct CDR3 sequences, just under 95% of them singletons. The TCR was taken from a human donor with Susac syndrome. The source material was CD4+ T cells from PBMCs. The chain joins TRBV28 to TRBJ1-2; weak D call: TRBD1 (5 bases). The CDR3 coding sequence is TGTGCCAGCAGTTCGGGAGGGACCTATGGCTACACCTTC. Its translation: CASSSGGTYGYTF.